The 19 T cell receptor beta chains listed next were all sequenced from one sample in a study of Graves' ophthalmopathy and Graves' hyperthyroidism. Scientists amplified the TCR beta CDR3 regions from RNA transcripts. Second-round multiplex PCR came after first-round RT-PCR with HTBI primers. Each CDR3 protein is one row after TCRdb ran MiXCR on the multiplex PCR reads. Seen here are about 660,000 distinct CDR3 sequences, about two fifths observed once, and the top ten hold roughly 3%. Sequenced material: peripheral blood. The receptors were sampled from an adult man with Graves' ophthalmopathy.

In the case of this clonotype: The junction departs from the called germline gene at one end, perhaps through a read error. The V call is TRBV10-2, the J call TRBJ1-1, with D perhaps TRBD1 (5 bases). The germline gives CDR1 WSHSY, CDR2 SAAADI. The CDR3 is made up of 17 amino acids. The CDR3 spells CASSQGGASSHGTEAFF. The CDR3 DNA reads as TGTGCCAGCAGCCAAGGTGGGGCCTCAAGTCATGGCACTGAAGCTTTCTTT.

This clonotype was found many times. J is TRBJ2-7 and V is TRBV20-1; TRBD2 aligns across 10 bases. This CDR3 comprises 16 residues. Germline CDR1 and CDR2: DFQATT and SNEGSKA (reference sequence). V lost 7 bases to trimming and J lost 2 bases; unmatched junction nucleotides: 14. The CDR3 sequence: CSVQPRLAGLPYEQYF. The CDR3 nucleotides read TGCAGTGTCCAGCCCCGACTAGCGGGCCTGCCCTACGAGCAGTACTTC.

For this clonotype: The junction does not match germline at one end; this may be a read error. The genes are TRBV25-1 and TRBJ2-5, with 12 bases identical to TRBD1. The CDR3 is 18 residues long. Germline values: CDR1 MGHDK, CDR2 SYGVNS. The CDR3 protein is CASSERGTGGTSHYREHF. In nucleotides, the CDR3 is TGTGCCAGCAGTGAACGGGGGACAGGGGGCACCAGTCACTATCGCGAGCACTTC.

This clonotype was seen at least ten times. This chain joins TRBV7-6 and TRBJ2-2; 8 nucleotides align to TRBD1. This CDR3 is built from 17 residues. The junction had 8 bases not matched to a gene; V was cut back by 4 bases and J by 1 base. Germline CDR1 and CDR2: SGHVS and FNYEAQ. DNA of the CDR3: TGTGCCAGCAGCTCCCGGCAGGGGGCGCAGAACACCGGGGAGCTGTTTTTT. Translation: CASSSRQGAQNTGELFF.

This clonotype was detected only a few times. The V call is TRBV5-1, the J call TRBJ2-7; weak D call: TRBD1 (6 bases). Germline V lookup: CDR1 SGHRS, CDR2 YFSETQ. CDR3 size: 15 residues. Trimming shortened V by 4 bases and J by 4 bases, and 18 bases separated the two germline ends. The CDR3 nucleotides are TGCGCCAGCAGCCAGGGGACGGGGTCGTGGTACGAGCAGTACTTC. This sequence encodes CASSQGTGSWYEQYF.

About this clonotype: A read error is possible here, since a much larger clone lies one base away. The chain employs TRBV7-9 and TRBJ1-1; TRBD1 aligns across 9 bases. The trim removed 2 bases at V and 10 bases at J, leaving 5 bases unmatched. Germline V gives CDR1 SEHNR, CDR2 FQNEAQ (reference sequence). CDR3 length: 13 amino acids. For the CDR3, the DNA is TGTGCCAGCAGCTTAACAGGGGGCCGTGGAGCTTTCTTT. It specifies CASSLTGGRGAFF.

This clonotype was seen many times. V gene TRBV2 combines with J gene TRBJ1-6; the D is unclear. The germline CDR1 and CDR2 sequences are SNHLY and FYNNEI. Trimming took 3 bases from V and 3 from J, leaving 9 bases between them. The CDR3 consists of 15 residues. The CDR3 sequence is CASSDRRGYNSPLHF. CDR3 nucleotide sequence: TGTGCCAGCAGTGATAGGCGGGGCTATAATTCACCCCTCCACTTT.

The CDR3, as DNA: TGCAGTGTTGTAGGGGTCGGGGATACGCAGTATTTT. Translation gives CSVVGVGDTQYF. The chain couples TRBV20-1 to TRBJ1-4; D may be TRBD1 (5 bases). The J call may be wrong; the DNA end is better matched by TRBJ2-3. This CDR3 is built from 12 residues. CDR1 DFQATT and CDR2 SNEGSKA come from the germline V gene (reference sequence).

This clonotype was seen more than once but under ten times. At one end, the junction sequence differs from germline, possibly due to a read error. In DNA form, the CDR3 reads TGTGTCAGCAGCCCCCGACAATCGGGGATTTATGGCTACACCTTC. Translated, it gives CVSSPRQSGIYGYTF. The chain is built from TRBV7-2 and TRBJ1-2; D is undetermined. CDR3 length equals 15 residues. Per the germline V gene, CDR1 is SGHTA and CDR2 is FQGNSA.

Written as DNA, the CDR3 is TGCAGTGCTAAGGTGCGGACAGGGAAGTACAATGAGCAGTACTTC. Translated: CSAKVRTGKYNEQYF. The chain has TRBV20-1 and TRBJ2-1; 8 bases align to TRBD1. Near its end, the DNA agrees better with TRBJ2-7, so the J call may be wrong. The CDR3 consists of 15 residues. Germline V gene sequence: CDR1 DFQATT, CDR2 SNEGSKA (reference sequence).

A word on this clonotype: It is likely a read error, because the conserved phenylalanine at the end of the CDR3 is missing. The V and J genes are TRBV29-1 and TRBJ1-2, with a possible D match to TRBD1 (5 bases). V gave up 4 bases and J gave up 8 bases, with 14 bases separating them. CDR1 SQVTM and CDR2 ANQGSEA come from the germline V gene. The CDR3 is 12 amino acids. The CDR3: CSVGEVGDGYTS. The CDR3 bases are TGCAGCGTTGGAGAAGTGGGGGACGGCTACACCTCC.

The gene calls are TRBV6-1 and TRBJ2-5, with TRBD1 matching 9 bases. The J call is in doubt because the DNA end fits TRBJ2-1 better. This CDR3 contains 17 residues. Germline lookup yields CDR1 MNHNS and CDR2 SASEGT. Here the CDR3 reads CASSRSTGGGPRNEQFF. CDR3 in DNA: TGTGCCAGCAGCCGTTCGACAGGGGGAGGCCCCCGGAATGAGCAGTTCTTC.

The chain combines TRBV25-1 with TRBJ2-3; TRBD2 matches 13 bases. After removal of 8 bases from V and 12 bases from J, the junction contained 8 bases not matched to a gene. This CDR3 spans 13 amino acids. Germline loops: CDR1 MGHDK, CDR2 SYGVNS. CDR3 protein: CASERLAGGPQYF. CDR3 DNA: TGTGCCAGCGAACGACTAGCGGGGGGACCCCAGTATTTT. The entire variable domain, with the rest obtained from reference TRBV25-1 and TRBJ2-3, is as follows: EADIYQTPRYLVIGTGKKITLECSQTMGHDKMYWYQQDPGMELHLIHYSYGVNSTEKGDLSSESTVSRIRTEHFPLTLESARPSHTSQYLCASERLAGGPQYFGPGTRLTVL.

The gene calls are TRBV5-8 and TRBJ2-5; the match to TRBD1 covers 8 bases. The germline CDR1 and CDR2 sequences are SGHTS and YDEGEE. This CDR3 comprises 16 residues. V was pared by 0 bases and J by 4 bases, with 8 bases of the junction left unmatched. CDR3 region: CASSLGRGRGSETQYF. CDR3 sequence (DNA): TGTGCCAGCAGCTTGGGCAGGGGGCGAGGCTCAGAGACCCAGTACTTC.

In the case of this clonotype: With a much larger clone just one base away, this may be a read error. This chain links TRBV7-2 with TRBJ2-2, with a tentative D call TRBD1 (6 bases). Germline CDR1 is SGHTA and CDR2 is FQGNSA. Trimming pared 4 bases from V and 4 bases from J, leaving 13 bases between. The CDR3 spans 15 residues. The CDR3 loop is CASSYQQGPTGELFF. The DNA for the CDR3 is TGTGCCAGCAGCTACCAACAGGGCCCCACCGGGGAGCTGTTTTTT. Full variable domain (outside the CDR3, taken from reference TRBV7-2 and TRBJ2-2): GAGVSQSPSNKVTEKGKDVELRCDPISGHTALYWYRQSLGQGLEFLIYFQGNSAPDKSGLPSDRFSAERTGGSVSTLTIQRTQQEDSAVYLCASSYQQGPTGELFFGEGSRLTVL.

This clonotype was counted ten times or more. The V and J genes are TRBV2 and TRBJ1-2; unclear D gene. The V and J ends lost 8 bases and 6 bases respectively, with 22 bases between them. This CDR3 has 15 amino acids. Germline V gives CDR1 SNHLY, CDR2 FYNNEI. As DNA, the CDR3 is TGTGCCAGCCTCTTCCCCGAACAGCCTTCCGATGGCTACACCTTC. Its protein product is CASLFPEQPSDGYTF.

This clonotype was seen at least ten times. The chain combines TRBV7-9 with TRBJ1-2; possible D gene TRBD1, 5 bases. The germline CDR1 and CDR2 sequences are SEHNR and FQNEAQ (reference sequence). V was pared by 5 bases and J by 3 bases, with 13 bases between. The CDR3 totals 14 residues. CDR3: CASSKGIGDYGYTF. CDR3 bases: TGTGCCAGCAGCAAGGGAATAGGGGACTATGGCTACACCTTC.

This clonotype appeared many times. The chain is built from TRBV25-1 and TRBJ1-6, with TRBD1 identical over 9 bases. In germline, CDR1 is MGHDK, CDR2 SYGVNS. There are 15 residues in the CDR3. The V and J ends lost 3 bases and 5 bases, in that order; junction bases with no gene match: 2. This CDR3 is CASSEGQGNNSPLHF. CDR3 nucleotide sequence: TGTGCCAGCAGTGAGGGACAGGGAAATAATTCACCCCTCCACTTT.

This clonotype has just one count. This likely comes from a read error, as the CDR3 has no conserved phenylalanine or tryptophan at its end. No DNA is shown, since the ends of the CDR3 on it are uncertain; the CDR3 is the one TCRdb lists. This chain links TRBV29-1 with TRBJ2-6; TRBD1 is the table's D call, not checked against the DNA. The CDR3 comprises 10 residues, both ends counted. CDR1 and CDR2 from the germline V gene are SQVTM and ANQGSEA. The CDR3 loop reads CSVEATGTNT.